This T cell receptor beta chain derives from a study of blood T cell repertoires in COVID-19. This CDR3 region has 19 residues. The J segment lost 1 base and the V segment lost 3 bases, leaving 13 bases of the junction unmatched. Germline lookup yields CDR1 MNHEY and CDR2 SMNVEV (reference sequence). Participants spanned ages 18 to 89 years and resided in 24 US areas. Using immunoSEQ multiplex PCR, the repertoire was profiled, and TCRdb retains in-frame clones only, with some absent. This sample carries about 250,000 clones, around 85% of them seen once, and the ten largest clones take roughly 4.3%. This clonotype originated in a woman aged 25 to 39 who had recovered from COVID-19. This sequence joins TRBV27 and TRBJ2-7; 12 bases match TRBD1. Specimen: PBMCs or T cells enriched from blood (not recorded which). CDR3 in amino acids: CASSFGTGGRVGLSYEQYF. DNA for the CDR3: TGTGCCAGCAGTTTCGGGACAGGGGGCCGCGTAGGATTATCCTACGAGCAGTACTTC.